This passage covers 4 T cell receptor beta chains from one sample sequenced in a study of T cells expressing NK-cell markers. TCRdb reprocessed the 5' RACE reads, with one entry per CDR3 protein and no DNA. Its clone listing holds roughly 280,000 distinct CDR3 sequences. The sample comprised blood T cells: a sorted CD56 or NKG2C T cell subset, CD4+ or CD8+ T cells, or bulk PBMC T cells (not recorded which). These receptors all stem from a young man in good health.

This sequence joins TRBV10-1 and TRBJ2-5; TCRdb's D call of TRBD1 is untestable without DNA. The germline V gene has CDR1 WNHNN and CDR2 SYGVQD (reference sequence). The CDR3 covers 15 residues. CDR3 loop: CASSESPRGQETQYF.

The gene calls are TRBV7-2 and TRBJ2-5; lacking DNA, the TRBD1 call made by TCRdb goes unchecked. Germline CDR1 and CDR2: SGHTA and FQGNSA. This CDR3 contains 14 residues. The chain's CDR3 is CASSFNQGQETQYF.

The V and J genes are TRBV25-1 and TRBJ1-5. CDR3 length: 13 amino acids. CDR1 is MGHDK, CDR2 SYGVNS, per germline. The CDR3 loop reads CASSEQGTQPQHF.

The CDR3 loop is CASSQAPSASQFF. The chain is built from TRBV3-1 and TRBJ2-1; as DNA is missing, the TRBD2 call by TCRdb cannot be tested. The CDR3 is made up of 13 amino acids. Germline values: CDR1 LGHDT, CDR2 YNNKEL (reference sequence).